The 32 T cell receptor beta chains reported below all come from one sample, sequenced in a study of blood T cell repertoires in COVID-19. The table came from immunoSEQ multiplex PCR; TCRdb's copy has only in-frame clones and leaves some out. This table has some 160,000 clones, roughly 78% appearing once. Input material: PBMCs or T cells enriched from blood (not recorded which). The receptors here all came from a woman aged 70 to 79 in a cohort exposed to, infected with or recovered from COVID-19 (not recorded which).

The rearrangement joins TRBV7-2 to TRBJ2-3; TRBD2 agrees at 8 bases. V was pared by 4 bases and J by 3 bases, with 12 bases of the junction left unmatched. The CDR3 has 17 amino acids. Germline-derived CDR1 and CDR2 are SGHTA and FQGNSA. The CDR3 protein is CASSSRGGGSVTDTQYF. CDR3 in DNA: TGTGCCAGCAGCTCCCGGGGGGGCGGGAGTGTTACAGATACGCAGTATTTT. The whole variable domain, remainder taken from reference TRBV7-2 and TRBJ2-3, is GAGVSQSPSNKVTEKGKDVELRCDPISGHTALYWYRQSLGQGLEFLIYFQGNSAPDKSGLPSDRFSAERTGGSVSTLTIQRTQQEDSAVYLCASSSRGGGSVTDTQYFGPGTRLTVL.

The count of this clone is one. This chain connects TRBV7-9 to TRBJ2-3; possible D gene TRBD2, 6 bases. The V end was cut by 1 base, the J end by 8 bases, with 10 bases between. CDR1 and CDR2 (germline): SEHNR, FQNEAQ (reference sequence). The CDR3 runs to 13 residues. The CDR3 reads CASSLESEGTQYF. In nucleotides, the CDR3 is TGTGCCAGCAGCTTAGAATCGGAGGGTACGCAGTATTTT.

CDR3 in amino acids: CASSYRGLGETQYF. The DNA of the CDR3 is TGTGCCAGCAGTTACAGGGGGCTCGGGGAGACCCAGTACTTC. V gene TRBV28 combines with J gene TRBJ2-5; 9 nucleotides align to TRBD1. CDR3 length: 14 amino acids. V shed 4 bases, J shed 5 bases, and the junction held 5 bases outside the gene matches. From germline, CDR1 is MDHEN and CDR2 SYDVKM.

Only a few counts were recorded for this clone. The CDR3 DNA is TGTGCCAGCAGCTATGGACTAGCGGGAGTAAATGAGCAGTTCTTC. It is translated as CASSYGLAGVNEQFF. The gene calls are TRBV11-2 and TRBJ2-1; 13 bases agree with TRBD2. CDR3 length equals 15 residues. Germline V gene lookup returns CDR1 SGHAT and CDR2 FQNNGV. J gave up 7 bases and V 4 bases, and 4 bases lay outside the gene matches.

The V call is TRBV18, the J call TRBJ2-7; 8 bases are a match to TRBD2. The junction had 2 bases not matched to a gene; V was cut back by 2 bases and J by 2 bases. This CDR3 spans 14 amino acids. The germline V gene has CDR1 KGHSH and CDR2 LQKENI. The CDR3 nucleotides are TGTGCCAGCTCACCAGCGGGAGGAGCCTACGAGCAGTACTTC. It specifies CASSPAGGAYEQYF.

This chain links TRBV7-3 with TRBJ2-5; perhaps TRBD1 as D (5 bases). Germline CDR1 SGHTA, CDR2 FQGTGA. The CDR3 contains 15 residues. Trimming cost V 5 bases and J 2 bases, with 15 bases left between them. Written as DNA, the CDR3 is TGTGCCAGCAGCCCCGGGCAGGGCCCACAAGAGACCCAGTACTTC. Residues: CASSPGQGPQETQYF.

This clone was counted between two and nine times. V gene TRBV7-3 combines with J gene TRBJ2-3, with 10 nucleotides matching TRBD2. The CDR3 totals 18 residues. Germline-derived CDR1 and CDR2 are SGHTA and FQGTGA. V lost 5 bases to trimming and J lost 1 base; unmatched junction nucleotides: 12. CDR3 protein: CASSRRAASGSGTDTQYF. CDR3 DNA: TGTGCCAGCAGCCGAAGGGCTGCTAGCGGGAGCGGCACAGATACGCAGTATTTT.

This clone has only a few counts. V is TRBV9 and J is TRBJ1-1, with D possibly TRBD1 on 6 matching bases. Per the germline V gene, CDR1 is SGDLS and CDR2 is YYNGEE. This CDR3 region has 16 residues. Trimming cost V 0 bases and J 5 bases, with 17 bases left between them. The CDR3 DNA sequence: TGTGCCAGCAGCGTAGTGGCGTCGGGGGGCGGGACTGAAGCTTTCTTT. Translating it yields CASSVVASGGGTEAFF. The whole variable domain, remainder taken from reference TRBV9 and TRBJ1-1, is DSGVTQTPKHLITATGQRVTLRCSPRSGDLSVYWYQQSLDQGLQFLIQYYNGEERAKGNILERFSAQQFPDLHSELNLSSLELGDSALYFCASSVVASGGGTEAFFGQGTRLTVV.

This clone was counted between two and nine times. Within the sample, other DNA sequences also encode this same CDR3. V is TRBV28 and J is TRBJ2-7, with 9 bases aligning to TRBD1. The trim removed 7 bases at V and 3 bases at J, leaving 4 bases unmatched. The CDR3 contains 13 residues. The germline CDR1 and CDR2 sequences are MDHEN and SYDVKM. The CDR3: CASTRTGDYEQYF. CDR3 nucleotides: TGTGCCAGCACCCGGACAGGGGACTACGAGCAGTACTTC.

The chain recombines TRBV11-2 with TRBJ2-1, with 9 bases lining up with TRBD2. Germline CDR1 SGHAT, CDR2 FQNNGV. Losses at the gene ends were 5 bases for V and 2 bases for J; bases not matched to a gene: 4. The CDR3 spans 15 residues. CDR3 sequence reads: CASSVTSGTYNEQFF. DNA for the CDR3: TGTGCCAGCAGCGTGACTAGCGGAACCTACAATGAGCAGTTCTTC.

The chain employs TRBV24-1 and TRBJ2-4; TRBD2 matches 8 bases. The CDR3 runs to 14 residues. Per the germline V gene, CDR1 is KGHDR and CDR2 is SFDVKD. After removal of 3 bases from V and 10 bases from J, the junction contained 7 bases not matched to a gene. The chain's CDR3 is CATSDGSSGRIQYF. CDR3 DNA: TGTGCCACCAGTGATGGATCTAGCGGGCGAATTCAGTACTTC.

This rearrangement joins TRBV5-1 to TRBJ1-5; the D is unclear. Germline CDR1 reads SGHRS; CDR2 reads YFSETQ. The CDR3 spans 13 residues. V lost 4 bases and J lost 4, with 9 bases in between. CDR3 sequence: CASSVDGNQPQHF. CDR3 DNA: TGCGCCAGCAGCGTTGACGGGAATCAGCCCCAGCATTTT. The variable domain in full, with the rest retrieved from reference TRBV5-1 and TRBJ1-5, is KAGVTQTPRYLIKTRGQQVTLSCSPISGHRSVSWYQQTPGQGLQFLFEYFSETQRNKGNFPGRFSGRQFSNSRSEMNVSTLELGDSALYLCASSVDGNQPQHFGDGTRLSIL.

The J gene is TRBJ1-5, the V gene TRBV29-1, with 8 bases identical to TRBD1. This CDR3 is 13 amino acids long. The ends lost 6 bases at V and 3 bases at J; junction bases unmatched: 4. In germline, CDR1 is SQVTM, CDR2 ANQGSEA. CDR3 nucleotide sequence: TGCAGCGTAACGACAGGGGCCAATCAGCCCCAGCATTTT. It yields the protein CSVTTGANQPQHF.

In its sample, this clone was seen a few times. The J gene is TRBJ2-1, the V gene TRBV11-2; TRBD2 might be the D (6 bases). The germline V gene encodes CDR1 SGHAT and CDR2 FQNNGV. The CDR3 runs 16 residues. V was shortened by 3 bases and J by 0 bases, with 12 bases between the two germline ends. The CDR3 DNA is TGTGCCAGCAGCTTTCCGGGGAGGAGCTCCTACAATGAGCAGTTCTTC. It is translated as CASSFPGRSSYNEQFF.

The chain combines TRBV2 with TRBJ2-6; D remains ambiguous. Germline values: CDR1 SNHLY, CDR2 FYNNEI. V was shortened by 6 bases and J by 2 bases, with 8 bases between the two germline ends. This CDR3 spans 14 amino acids. The CDR3 sequence: CASRLVPGANVLTF. In DNA form, the CDR3 reads TGTGCCAGCAGGCTAGTCCCTGGGGCCAACGTCCTGACTTTC.

This clone was found once. The chain joins TRBV7-9 to TRBJ2-1; 12 bases are a match to TRBD2. Germline CDR1 and CDR2: SEHNR and FQNEAQ (reference sequence). V lost 1 base to trimming and J lost 2 bases; unmatched junction nucleotides: 6. The CDR3 runs to 18 residues. The CDR3 DNA is TGTGCCAGCAGCTTAGGTGGGCTAGCGGGAGGGACCTACAATGAGCAGTTCTTC. It specifies CASSLGGLAGGTYNEQFF.

V usage is TRBV5-1 and J usage is TRBJ2-1; D remains ambiguous. Trimming stripped 6 bases from V and 0 bases from J, with 10 bases between. This CDR3 has 14 residues. The germline V gene has CDR1 SGHRS and CDR2 YFSETQ. The CDR3 DNA reads as TGCGCCAGCAAGATGCCGAGCTCCTACAATGAGCAGTTCTTC. This translates into CASKMPSSYNEQFF.

This clone was seen a few times. The J gene is TRBJ2-3, the V gene TRBV5-4; 11 bases are shared with TRBD2. V gave up 2 bases and J gave up 2 bases; unmatched junction bases: 16. This CDR3 has 20 amino acids. Germline V lookup: CDR1 SGHNT, CDR2 YYREEE (reference sequence). CDR3: CASSFGPIAGGRPPTDTQYF. DNA of the CDR3: TGTGCCAGCAGCTTTGGCCCGATAGCGGGAGGGCGACCCCCCACAGATACGCAGTATTTT.

V usage is TRBV10-3 and J usage is TRBJ1-5; D might be TRBD1 (5 bases). The CDR3 length is 12 residues. CDR1 is ENHRY and CDR2 is SYGVKD in the germline V gene. Trimming took off 4 bases at V and 4 bases at J, with 5 bases between the two ends. The CDR3 loop reads CAISAGNQPQHF. DNA of the CDR3: TGTGCCATCAGTGCAGGGAATCAGCCCCAGCATTTT.

This rearrangement joins TRBV28 to TRBJ2-5, with TRBD2 matching 7 bases. The CDR3 is 15 amino acids. V dropped 3 bases and J dropped 7; count of bases not matched to a gene: 11. CDR1 and CDR2 from the germline V gene are MDHEN and SYDVKM. The CDR3 region is CASSFIDTGEGTQYF. The DNA of the CDR3 is TGTGCCAGCAGTTTTATCGACACCGGGGAGGGGACCCAGTACTTC.

This clone has just a few counts. The rearrangement joins TRBV12-3 or TRBV12-4 to TRBJ2-2; D is possibly TRBD2 (5 bases). This CDR3 is built from 13 residues. The V and J ends lost 6 bases and 7 bases respectively, with 12 bases between them. CDR3 protein: CASSNLAVGELFF. The CDR3, as DNA: TGTGCCAGCAGCAATCTAGCAGTCGGGGAGCTGTTTTTT.

The V gene is TRBV5-8, the J gene TRBJ1-6, with TRBD1 matching over 7 bases. Germline assignment: CDR1 SGHTS and CDR2 YDEGEE. The CDR3 length is 14 residues. V dropped 4 bases and J dropped 7; count of bases not matched to a gene: 5. The CDR3 DNA sequence: TGTGCCAGCAGCACAGGGGTGAGGAATTCACCCCTCCACTTT. Residues: CASSTGVRNSPLHF. The full variable domain, its missing parts supplied by reference TRBV5-8 and TRBJ1-6, is EAGVTQSPTHLIKTRGQQATLRCSPISGHTSVYWYQQALGLGLQFLLWYDEGEERNRGNFPPRFSGRQFPNYSSELNVNALELEDSALYLCASSTGVRNSPLHFGNGTRLTVT.

This sequence joins TRBV9 and TRBJ1-1; D perhaps matches TRBD1 (5 bases). The germline V and J ends were trimmed by 2 bases and 0 bases, with 8 bases remaining between them. Germline V gene sequence: CDR1 SGDLS, CDR2 YYNGEE. The CDR3 covers 14 residues. CDR3 protein: CASSVHRLNTEAFF. DNA for the CDR3: TGTGCCAGCAGCGTGCACAGGCTGAACACTGAAGCTTTCTTT.

V is TRBV28 and J is TRBJ1-2, with 8 bases fitting TRBD1. CDR3 length: 14 residues. V lost 3 bases to trimming and J lost 4 bases; unmatched junction nucleotides: 4. Per germline, CDR1 MDHEN and CDR2 SYDVKM. CDR3 protein: CASSLYDRGYGYTF. The DNA for the CDR3 is TGTGCCAGCAGTTTGTACGACAGGGGCTATGGCTACACCTTC.

This rearrangement joins TRBV19 to TRBJ2-1; possibly TRBD2 for D (7 bases). Germline CDR1 is LNHDA and CDR2 is SQIVND (reference sequence). V lost 4 bases, J lost 0 bases, and 22 bases lay in between. This CDR3 is 19 amino acids long. The CDR3 DNA sequence: TGTGCCAGTAGTACTAGGGGGGGAGAGCGGAGGAGCTCCTACAATGAGCAGTTCTTC. Residues: CASSTRGGERRSSYNEQFF.

J is TRBJ2-5 and V is TRBV11-3, with D perhaps TRBD2 (5 bases). Germline CDR1 SGHNT, CDR2 YENEEA. This CDR3 is 15 amino acids long. The ends were cut back, 0 bases at V and 3 bases at J, with 11 bases in the middle. The CDR3 nucleotides read TGTGCCAGCAGCTTAGATGTGGCGGGCGAAGAGACCCAGTACTTC. This translates into CASSLDVAGEETQYF. Filled out from reference TRBV11-3 and TRBJ2-5, the complete variable domain reads EAGVVQSPRYKIIEKKQPVAFWCNPISGHNTLYWYLQNLGQGPELLIRYENEEAVDDSQLPKDRFSAERLKGVDSTLKIQPAELGDSAVYLCASSLDVAGEETQYFGPGTRLLVL.

V usage is TRBV7-3 and J usage is TRBJ2-1, with no clear D. The CDR3 covers 15 residues. V dropped 2 bases and J dropped 6 bases, with 14 bases sitting between them. The germline CDR1 and CDR2 sequences are SGHTA and FQGTGA. The CDR3 DNA sequence: TGTGCCAGCAGCTTATCTAGTGGTCCAGCCAATGAGCAGTTCTTC. This sequence encodes CASSLSSGPANEQFF.

The chain has TRBV4-1 and TRBJ2-7; 7 bases are a match to TRBD2. The CDR3 covers 15 residues. V trimming: 4 bases; J trimming: 2 bases; junction bases outside the gene matches: 8. From germline, CDR1 is MGHRA and CDR2 YSYEKL. The CDR3 region is CASSLLGGRTYEQYF. As DNA, the CDR3 is TGCGCCAGCAGCCTCCTGGGAGGGAGGACCTACGAGCAGTACTTC.

V is TRBV19 and J is TRBJ1-5; D possibly corresponds to TRBD1 (6 bases). The germline V and J ends were trimmed by 6 bases and 7 bases, with 25 bases remaining between them. The CDR3 consists of 17 residues. Germline CDR1 is LNHDA and CDR2 is SQIVND (reference sequence). The CDR3 nucleotides are TGTGCCAGTAGCACCCTTCAGGGGCAGGGAAGTGAACAGCCCCAGCATTTT. This sequence encodes CASSTLQGQGSEQPQHF.

The chain is built from TRBV7-2 and TRBJ2-5, with TRBD2 matching 10 bases. There are 14 residues in the CDR3. With V trimmed by 5 bases and J by 4 bases, 4 bases remained unmatched. Germline V CDR1 and CDR2: SGHTA, FQGNSA. CDR3: CASSPLAGVETQYF. The CDR3 DNA reads as TGTGCCAGCAGCCCTCTAGCGGGAGTAGAGACCCAGTACTTC.

The CDR3 spells CATSDIKGQGIHEQYF. CDR3 coding DNA: TGTGCCACCAGTGATATCAAGGGACAGGGGATCCACGAGCAGTACTTC. The chain uses TRBV24-1 and TRBJ2-7; TRBD1 matches at 10 bases. The length of the CDR3 is 16 residues. J was trimmed by 5 bases and V by 3 bases; bases with no gene match: 9. Germline-derived CDR1 and CDR2 are KGHDR and SFDVKD.

The chain has TRBV11-3 and TRBJ2-1; D gene ambiguous. Germline values: CDR1 SGHNT, CDR2 YENEEA. V lost 0 bases and J lost 6, with 12 bases in between. The CDR3 consists of 15 residues. This CDR3 reads CASSLETGWSNEQFF. CDR3 coding DNA: TGTGCCAGCAGCTTAGAAACTGGGTGGAGCAATGAGCAGTTCTTC. Full variable domain (remainder filled in from reference TRBV11-3 and TRBJ2-1): EAGVVQSPRYKIIEKKQPVAFWCNPISGHNTLYWYLQNLGQGPELLIRYENEEAVDDSQLPKDRFSAERLKGVDSTLKIQPAELGDSAVYLCASSLETGWSNEQFFGPGTRLTVL.